The source of this TCR beta chain is a study of blood T cell repertoires in COVID-19. About the study: Nucleic acid was either cDNA or gDNA, and it came from T cells, B-cell-depleted T cells, or PBMCs.

V was pared by 4 bases and J by 0 bases, with 9 bases between. CDR1 is MGHRA, CDR2 YSYEKL, per germline. This CDR3 contains 14 residues. How the authors handled the data: It was from reference gene primer amplification that nucleated cell counts were estimated. Repertoires were generated with immunoSEQ multiplex PCR, while TCRdb's copy carries only in-frame clones and drops some. The V and J calls and clone size are taken from that table; D and trimming were inferred from the DNA. The sample includes around 200,000 clones, around 87% of them seen just once. This clone has just a few counts. The sequence derives from a man in his forties with active or convalescent COVID-19. The sample comprised peripheral blood. This chain links TRBV4-1 with TRBJ1-1, with a possible D match to TRBD1 (6 bases). The CDR3 coding sequence is TGCGCCAGCAGCCGCGGACAGATGAACACTGAAGCTTTCTTT. Translated: CASSRGQMNTEAFF.